The 22 T cell receptor beta chains in this list originate from one sample, sequenced in a study of T cells in Graves' hyperthyroidism and ophthalmopathy. From RNA transcripts, TCR beta CDR3 regions were amplified. The TCR CDR3 was amplified in a first-round RT-PCR using the HTBI primer set. TCRdb re-called the multiplex PCR reads through MiXCR, storing one row per CDR3 protein. The sample contains about 620,000 distinct CDR3 sequences, 16% of which appear only once. The sequencing sample was made of blood. These receptors were taken from a woman aged 25 to 39 with Graves' hyperthyroidism.

In its sample, this clonotype was seen a few times. The chain is built from TRBV6-2 or TRBV6-3 and TRBJ2-1, with D maybe TRBD2 (5 bases). The germline V gene has CDR1 MNHEY and CDR2 SVGEGT. The CDR3 extends over 15 amino acids. Trimming stripped 5 bases from V and 4 bases from J, with 15 bases between. CDR3 nucleotide sequence: TGTGCCAGCAGTGACCCACTAGAAACTTACAATGAGCAGTTCTTC. Protein: CASSDPLETYNEQFF.

In this sample, this clonotype turned up a few times. J is TRBJ2-1 and V is TRBV3-1; 11 bases are a match to TRBD2. CDR1 is LGHDT and CDR2 is YNNKEL in the germline V gene (reference sequence). V shed 3 bases, J shed 9 bases, and the junction held 22 bases outside the gene matches. CDR3 length: 20 amino acids. Here the CDR3 reads CASSHLSTVSGRGYKGEQFF. The CDR3 nucleotides are TGTGCCAGCAGCCATCTATCCACAGTTAGCGGGAGGGGATATAAAGGTGAGCAGTTCTTC.

There are a few counts of this clonotype. The gene calls are TRBV11-2 and TRBJ1-5, with a possible D match to TRBD1 (6 bases). Germline V CDR1 and CDR2: SGHAT, FQNNGV. The CDR3 spans 13 residues. Trimming cost V 5 bases and J 11 bases, with 16 bases left between them. CDR3 sequence: CASSQVGGKAQHF. CDR3 coding DNA: TGTGCCAGCAGCCAGGTGGGGGGCAAAGCCCAGCATTTT.

This chain's CDR3 is CASSTGTGKTYEQYF. CDR3 DNA sequence: TGTGCCAGCTCAACCGGGACAGGTAAAACCTACGAGCAGTACTTC. The chain uses TRBV18 and TRBJ2-7; TRBD1 matches 8 bases. There are 15 residues in the CDR3. Germline CDR1 reads KGHSH; CDR2 reads LQKENI. The trim removed 5 bases at V and 2 bases at J, leaving 8 bases unmatched.

V usage is TRBV2 and J usage is TRBJ2-2; D not resolved. The CDR3 sequence is 12 residues long. Looked up from germline, CDR1 is SNHLY and CDR2 is FYNNEI. Trimming took 3 bases from V and 7 from J, leaving 6 bases between them. The CDR3 region is CASSEGYGELFF. DNA of the CDR3: TGTGCCAGCAGTGAGGGGTACGGGGAGCTGTTTTTT.

This clonotype came up many times. The V and J genes are TRBV6-1 and TRBJ1-2, with D uncertain. This CDR3 comprises 10 residues. Germline values: CDR1 MNHNS, CDR2 SASEGT. V was shortened by 8 bases and J by 5 bases, with 6 bases between the two germline ends. The CDR3 protein is CASLSYGYTF. In DNA, the CDR3 is TGTGCCAGCCTGAGTTATGGCTACACCTTC.

The V call is TRBV6-1, the J call TRBJ2-7; 8 nucleotides line up with TRBD1. The CDR3 is 14 residues long. V lost 6 bases, J lost 1 base, and 5 bases stayed unmatched. Germline V gene sequence: CDR1 MNHNS, CDR2 SASEGT. CDR3 DNA: TGTGCCAGCAGGGTCAGACAGGGGTCCTACGAGCAGTACTTC. Translation gives CASRVRQGSYEQYF.

Ten or more counts support this clonotype. V gene TRBV9 combines with J gene TRBJ2-7; 8 bases map to TRBD1. Germline-derived CDR1 and CDR2 are SGDLS and YYNGEE. CDR3 length: 15 amino acids. The V gene end was trimmed by 3 bases and the J gene end by 1 base; junction bases not matched to a gene: 6. The CDR3 loop is CASSARDRSSYEQYF. DNA for the CDR3: TGTGCCAGCAGCGCCCGGGACAGGTCGTCCTACGAGCAGTACTTC.

This clonotype was counted at least ten times. The chain has TRBV28 and TRBJ2-7; D is unresolved. V shed 2 bases and J shed 6 bases, with 8 bases lying between them. Germline assignment: CDR1 MDHEN and CDR2 SYDVKM. The CDR3 is made up of 12 amino acids. CDR3 sequence: CASSLNGLEQYF. In DNA form, the CDR3 reads TGTGCCAGCAGTTTAAATGGCCTCGAGCAGTACTTC.

This clonotype was seen repeatedly, ten times or more. The CDR3 DNA is TGTGCCAGCAGTGGGTGGACTAGCGGGAGGGAGACCCAGTACTTC. This encodes CASSGWTSGRETQYF. This chain uses TRBV25-1 with TRBJ2-5, with TRBD2 identical over 14 bases. V lost 4 bases to trimming and J lost 5 bases; unmatched junction nucleotides: 3. CDR1 is MGHDK and CDR2 is SYGVNS in the germline V gene. The CDR3 is made up of 15 amino acids.

The V gene is TRBV30, the J gene TRBJ1-6; no definite D call. The CDR3 consists of 15 residues. Germline values: CDR1 GTSNPN, CDR2 SVGIG (reference sequence). V gave up 1 base and J gave up 10 bases, with 17 bases separating them. The CDR3 protein is CAWSASEAWGSPLHF. The CDR3 DNA sequence: TGTGCCTGGAGTGCCTCGGAAGCGTGGGGATCACCCCTCCACTTT.

In its sample, this clonotype was seen a few times. The chain links TRBV6-2 or TRBV6-3 to TRBJ2-1, with D unresolved. Trimming cost V 7 bases and J 0 bases, with 19 bases left between them. The CDR3 consists of 17 residues. The V gene's germline CDR1 is MNHEY and CDR2 SVGEGT. The CDR3 coding sequence is TGTGCCAGCACCACGAACCGGGTCGATAGCTCCTACAATGAGCAGTTCTTC. It codes for CASTTNRVDSSYNEQFF.

This clonotype was counted many times. The V and J genes are TRBV30 and TRBJ1-4; 7 bases fit TRBD1. CDR3 length: 14 residues. Trimming at V came to 0 bases and at J to 8 bases, leaving 6 bases not matched to a gene. Per germline, CDR1 GTSNPN and CDR2 SVGIG (reference sequence). The CDR3 spells CAWSVGRGTEKLFF. In nucleotides, the CDR3 is TGTGCCTGGAGTGTCGGCAGGGGGACCGAAAAACTGTTTTTT.

This clonotype was found many times. The rearrangement links TRBV28 to TRBJ2-7; TRBD1 is a possible D gene (6 bases). CDR1 and CDR2 from the germline V gene are MDHEN and SYDVKM. Trimming took off 6 bases at V and 3 bases at J, with 15 bases between the two ends. This CDR3 has 14 amino acids. CDR3 coding DNA: TGTGCCAGCAGGCTACCGGGACAACTCTACGAGCAGTACTTC. Translated, it gives CASRLPGQLYEQYF.

This clonotype was detected many times. The rearrangement links TRBV6-2 or TRBV6-3 to TRBJ2-3; unclear D gene. The CDR3 length is 13 residues. The V and J ends lost 2 bases and 0 bases respectively, with 3 bases between them. Germline V gene data show CDR1 as MNHEY and CDR2 as SVGEGT. CDR3 region: CASSYLSTDTQYF. CDR3 nucleotide sequence: TGTGCCAGCAGTTACCTGAGCACAGATACGCAGTATTTT.

This clonotype was detected ten times or more. This rearrangement joins TRBV12-3 or TRBV12-4 to TRBJ2-1; 8 bases map to TRBD2. The CDR3 is 13 amino acids. V gave up 1 base and J gave up 15 bases; unmatched junction bases: 8. The DNA of the CDR3 is TGTGCCAGCAGTTTAGGAAGGACTAGCAGTCCGTTCTTC. It specifies CASSLGRTSSPFF.

This clonotype was detected many times. The V call is TRBV11-2, the J call TRBJ1-1; no clear D gene. CDR1 and CDR2 (germline): SGHAT, FQNNGV. Trimming left V 2 bases short and J 3 bases short, with 4 bases between. This CDR3 is 12 amino acids long. The CDR3 DNA reads as TGTGCCAGCAGCTTATCTTACACTGAAGCTTTCTTT. Translation gives CASSLSYTEAFF.

The V call is TRBV9, the J call TRBJ2-5; D gene unclear. Trimming took off 4 bases at V and 4 bases at J, with 14 bases between the two ends. CDR1 is SGDLS, CDR2 YYNGEE, per germline. The CDR3 loop spans 14 amino acids. CDR3 protein: CASSRDSGRETQYF. CDR3 in DNA: TGTGCCAGCAGCCGAGATTCGGGTCGAGAGACCCAGTACTTC.

A few counts support this clonotype. J is TRBJ2-5 and V is TRBV6-2 or TRBV6-3, with D maybe TRBD2 (5 bases). V was clipped by 7 bases and J by 2 bases, with 20 bases between them. This CDR3 has 16 amino acids. Germline V gene sequence: CDR1 MNHEY, CDR2 SVGEGT. In DNA form, the CDR3 reads TGTGCCAGCACCTACGGGGTTGTGGCAGGACAAGAGACCCAGTACTTC. Protein: CASTYGVVAGQETQYF.

At least ten counts were recorded for this clonotype. The chain couples TRBV6-1 to TRBJ1-1, with a tentative D call TRBD1 (5 bases). This CDR3 spans 15 amino acids. V lost 6 bases and J 4 bases, leaving 18 bases between the germline ends. Germline V gene sequence: CDR1 MNHNS, CDR2 SASEGT. The CDR3 sequence is CASSPSLGLGTEAFF. CDR3 bases: TGTGCCAGCAGCCCGTCCCTGGGGCTGGGCACTGAAGCTTTCTTT.

This clonotype was observed a few times. This clone may be a read error of a much larger clone one base away. V and J are TRBV27 and TRBJ2-1; D perhaps matches TRBD1 (6 bases). Trimming pared 8 bases from V and 8 bases from J, leaving 16 bases between. There are 13 residues in the CDR3. Germline CDR1 MNHEY, CDR2 SMNVEV (reference sequence). The CDR3: CASAQDRRYEQFF. Here the CDR3 DNA reads TGTGCCAGCGCCCAAGACAGGAGGTATGAGCAGTTCTTC.

This clonotype was detected a few times. This sequence joins TRBV5-6 and TRBJ1-1, with TRBD1 matching 7 bases. CDR1 and CDR2 (germline): SGHDT, YYEEEE. The CDR3 is made up of 15 amino acids. V lost 6 bases and J lost 4; bases outside the gene matches: 12. The CDR3 is CASTFWDRFFTEAFF. The DNA for the CDR3 is TGTGCCAGCACCTTCTGGGACAGATTCTTCACTGAAGCTTTCTTT.